This TCR beta chain derives from a study of tumor-infiltrating lymphocytes in oesophageal squamous cell carcinoma (dated by TCRdb to about 2016). The receptor library was made with PCR. TCRdb names Illumina HiSeq 2000 as the instrument used. TCRdb took the public reads, trimmed them with fastp at Q25, ran MiXCR for clone calling and kept in-frame beta chains. Entries are consolidated by CDR3 protein sequence, retaining the most common genes and DNA. This sample comprises about 12,000 distinct CDR3 sequences, 50% to 60% of them detected only once. The ten largest clonotypes hold about 35% of the sample. V is cut by 4 bases and J by 3 bases, and the space between the germline ends is 7 bases. The germline V gene (reference sequence) yields WNHNN for CDR1 and SYGVQD for CDR2. The CDR3 runs 12 residues from the cysteine to the phenylalanine. Only the CDR3 DNA is retained, 36 bases long and in frame from the first base.

This clonotype occurred once. Its antigen has not been determined. Base qualities are not recorded, but no much larger clone differs from it by a single base. One read is thin evidence. The sequence joins TRBV10-1 to TRBJ2-7; the D gene is perhaps TRBD1, on 6 matching bases. The source material was esophageal tumor tissue. The sequence was obtained from a female donor with esophageal squamous cell carcinoma. The CDR3 sequence is CASSVDSYEQYF. The DNA is as follows: TGCGCCAGCAGTGTGGACAGCTACGAGCAGTACTTC.